The subject of this entry is one T cell receptor beta chain. The sample comes from a study of blood T cell repertoires in COVID-19. Study-level information: PBMCs, B-cell-depleted T cells, or T cells provided the cDNA or gDNA that made up the material.

Trimming removed 5 bases from V and 6 bases from J; junction bases left unmatched: 5. Per germline, CDR1 KGHDR and CDR2 SFDVKD. This CDR3 spans 13 amino acids. In the study's own analysis: Researchers report that nucleated cell counts were estimated from reference gene primer amplification. Some clones are missing from TCRdb's copy, which holds only in-frame ones; the method was immunoSEQ multiplex PCR. The V and J calls and clone size were taken over from that table, and D and trimming were inferred from the DNA. The profile shows under 200,000 clones, just over 85% of them singletons. This receptor was identified in a man between 45 and 60 years old with active or convalescent COVID-19. The chain employs TRBV24-1 and TRBJ1-2; 7 bases align to TRBD1. Input material: peripheral blood. CDR3 nucleotides: TGTGCCACCAGTGGGGACAGCTACGATGGCTACACCTTC. This sequence encodes CATSGDSYDGYTF.